This T cell receptor beta chain emerged from a study of T cell repertoires in aging, cancer and after chemotherapy. The study's findings and limits: Untreated cancer patients had significantly lower blood TCR diversity than age-matched healthy donors.

This clonotype has more than one count but fewer than ten. Its antigen is currently unknown. This CDR3 contains 16 residues. The germline V gene has CDR1 SGHTA and CDR2 FQGNSA. V shed 5 bases and J 0 bases; nucleotides not matched to a gene: 8. The template was genomic DNA from peripheral blood, not RNA. Multiplex touch-down PCR with TRB-A/B primers amplified rearranged V-D-J TRB sequences. TCRdb recomputed calls from the multiplex PCR reads with MiXCR, one row per CDR3 protein. Among 4,300 or so distinct CDR3 sequences listed, roughly 25% were seen once. Sequenced material: blood. The receptor's source is a human donor in good health. The donor label of this sample is uncertain. V is TRBV7-2 and J is TRBJ2-5; TRBD2 aligns across 8 bases. The CDR3 DNA follows: TGTGCCAGCAGCCGCGGGATAGCGGGGCACCAAGAGACCCAGTACTTC. Its protein product is CASSRGIAGHQETQYF.